The clone carrying this TCR beta chain was picked up many times. Its antigen is still unknown. The sample originates from a study of T cell repertoires in cytomegalovirus infection. TCRdb recomputed calls from the reads with MiXCR, one row per CDR3 protein. The sample records about 160,000 distinct CDR3 sequences, less than 25% being singletons. Sequences were derived from CD8+ T cells from cultured PBMCs, sampled from culture after CMV antigen stimulation. This clonotype was sampled from a human donor in good health (CMV status not recorded). Some clones in this sample may be carry-over from other donors' samples.

CDR3 sequence reads: CASSFHRTISGANVLTF. In DNA form, the CDR3 reads TGTGCCAGCAGCTTCCATAGGACCATCTCTGGGGCCAACGTCCTGACTTTC. V usage is TRBV7-4 and J usage is TRBJ2-6; D is unresolved. Trimming removed 3 bases at V and 0 bases at J, with 12 bases between. Germline loops: CDR1 SGHVT, CDR2 SQSDAQ. The CDR3 sequence is 17 residues long.